This T cell receptor beta chain was sequenced during a study of OX40 agonist ivuxolimab in advanced cancers. Background on the whole study: Ivuxolimab was a fully human IgG2 agonistic monoclonal antibody targeting the costimulatory receptor OX40 (CD134). The paper reports the monotherapy dose-escalation portion (N of about 54 patients) of the phase I ivuxolimab trial. Peripheral TCRbeta sequencing was intended to test whether TCR sequence diversity was altered and clonal T-cell expansion was caused by ivuxolimab. Prior anti-PD-1, anti-PD-L1 or anti-CTLA-4 therapy was permitted, and 35% to 40% of dose-escalation patients had received checkpoint inhibitors. Intravenous ivuxolimab was administered to patients every 2 weeks at six dose levels: 0.01, 0.1, 0.3, 1.5, 3 and 10 mg/kg. Three dose-escalation patients achieved partial responses, one with hepatocellular carcinoma and two with cutaneous melanoma. In the dose-escalation cohort, 82.7% of patients were male, and the mean age was around 60 years, with a range of roughly 20 to 80. Among the roughly 52 dose-escalation patients, about 19 had hepatocellular carcinoma, 15 melanoma, 9 renal cell carcinoma and 9 head and neck cancer.

On this clone: There is no known antigen for this receptor. Qualities for individual bases were not recorded, and no much larger clone is one base off.

Here is what the overall study found, with its caveats: Low levels of normalized T-cell clonal expansion were also seen in some patients who did not respond. Which antigens the clonally expanded peripheral T cells were specific for was not determined. At doses of 0.1 to 3.0 mg/kg, clonal expansion of both CD4+ and CD8+ blood T cells was observed from baseline to week 6. In partial responders in the 0.1-3.0 mg/kg groups, normalized peripheral clonal expansion was found to be among the lowest, especially among CD8+ T cells. After ivuxolimab, more expanded clones were found on average in CD8+ T cells than in CD4+ T cells.

Genomic DNA was extracted from sorted cells for sequencing of the TCRbeta CDR3 region. The immunoSEQ Assay was used for sequencing of TCRbeta CDR3 regions. TCRdb obtained this table from immuneACCESS and retained in-frame rearrangements with V and J assigned. These tables miss some clones; where compared with another copy, unresolved V genes account for less than half of the shortfall, and the remainder is unexplained. This sample has around 80,000 clones in its table, and roughly nine tenths of those were observed once. Clones ranked in the top ten supply about 0.2% of the sample. The trial excluded patients who had a history of autoimmune disease or who were on systemic immunosuppression. Peripheral blood for TCR sequencing was collected from all dose cohorts at baseline, on cycle 4 day 1, and on cycle 7 day 1. Samples were obtained from an open-label, multicenter, first-in-human phase I dose-escalation trial of ivuxolimab. Adults with locally advanced or metastatic melanoma, renal cell carcinoma, hepatocellular carcinoma or head and neck squamous cell carcinoma were enrolled in the trial. Before TCR sequencing, CD4+ and CD8+ T cells were separately sorted from peripheral blood.

V was cut back by 0 bases and J by 1 base, leaving a gap of 8 bases between them. CDR1 SGDLS and CDR2 YYNGEE are derived from the germline V gene. The CDR3 measures 14 amino acids from cysteine to phenylalanine. The only DNA kept is the CDR3, 42 bases in frame from the first base. This chain is built from TRBV9 and TRBJ2-7, with no D gene named confidently. This specimen was CD4+ or CD8+ T cells sorted from blood, taken in a trial of the OX40 agonist ivuxolimab. The clonotype comes from an adult with an advanced solid tumor such as melanoma, head and neck, liver or kidney cancer. The CDR3: CASSVDSDSYEQYF. The DNA is TGTGCCAGCAGCGTAGACAGTGATTCCTACGAGCAGTACTTC.